The 18 T cell receptor beta chains reported below all come from one sample, sequenced in a study of T cell changes during pregnancy in multiple sclerosis. Sequenced by immunoSEQ multiplex PCR; TCRdb stores in-frame clones only, minus some. The table has tens of thousands of clones, 85% to 95% seen once; the top ten hold 0.7% to 1%. Material: peripheral blood, obtained in the third trimester of pregnancy. These receptors were obtained from a female donor with multiple sclerosis, enrolled in a pregnancy study.

The count of this clone is one. The chain carries TRBV5-4 and TRBJ2-2; D gene unclear. CDR1 and CDR2 (germline): SGHNT, YYREEE (reference sequence). This CDR3 is 14 amino acids long. The V end lost 2 bases, the J end lost 4 bases, and 9 bases lay between the germline ends. The CDR3 is CASSFNPLTGELFF. CDR3 coding DNA: TGTGCCAGCAGCTTTAATCCCCTCACCGGGGAGCTGTTTTTT.

The chain carries TRBV11-2 and TRBJ2-3, with 7 nucleotides matching TRBD1. CDR1 is SGHAT and CDR2 is FQNNGV in the germline V gene. The CDR3 consists of 15 residues. J was trimmed by 1 base and V by 5 bases; bases with no gene match: 6. The CDR3 loop is CASSPTGKGTDTQYF. DNA for the CDR3: TGTGCCAGCAGCCCGACAGGGAAAGGCACAGATACGCAGTATTTT.

The J gene is TRBJ2-2, the V gene TRBV25-1, with D perhaps TRBD2 (5 bases). The V gene lost 6 bases and the J gene lost 8 bases, with 13 bases spanning the gap. Per germline, CDR1 MGHDK and CDR2 SYGVNS. This CDR3 region has 13 residues. This CDR3 reads CASSPRGLGELFF. The CDR3, as DNA: TGTGCCAGCAGCCCTCGGGGATTAGGGGAGCTGTTTTTT.

The chain is built from TRBV28 and TRBJ1-5; 7 nucleotides align to TRBD1. The V segment lost 7 bases and the J segment 6 bases; nucleotides outside the gene matches: 12. CDR1 and CDR2 from the germline V gene are MDHEN and SYDVKM. The CDR3 runs 15 residues. CDR3 nucleotides: TGTGCCAGCAAAACACATACAGGGGTTCGTCAGCCCCAGCATTTT. Amino acids: CASKTHTGVRQPQHF.

This chain uses TRBV6-5 with TRBJ2-7, with D perhaps TRBD1 (6 bases). V was trimmed by 6 bases and J by 5 bases, leaving 14 bases between them. This CDR3 has 13 residues. From germline, CDR1 is MNHEY and CDR2 SVGAGI. CDR3 region: CASRRQRGNEQYF. The CDR3 DNA follows: TGTGCCAGCAGGCGCCAAAGGGGGAACGAGCAGTACTTC.

The chain's CDR3 is CASSQRQGGTGELFF. In DNA form, the CDR3 reads TGCGCCAGCAGCCAGAGACAGGGGGGTACCGGGGAGCTGTTTTTT. The chain combines TRBV4-1 with TRBJ2-2; TRBD1 matches at 9 bases. CDR3 length: 15 residues. The J segment lost 5 bases and the V segment lost 3 bases, leaving 4 bases of the junction unmatched. Germline loops: CDR1 MGHRA, CDR2 YSYEKL.

This clone was picked up a small number of times. The J gene is TRBJ1-5, the V gene TRBV19; 9 nucleotides agree with TRBD1. The CDR3 extends over 14 amino acids. Germline V gene lookup returns CDR1 LNHDA and CDR2 SQIVND (reference sequence). Germline trimming cut 9 bases from V and 5 bases from J; bases unmatched to any gene: 8. CDR3 coding DNA: TGTGCCAGGGGGGACAGGGATTGTCATCAGCCCCAGCATTTT. Protein: CARGDRDCHQPQHF.

The rearrangement uses TRBV7-2 and TRBJ2-1; a possible D gene is TRBD1 (5 bases). Germline V gene sequence: CDR1 SGHTA, CDR2 FQGNSA. Trimming left V 0 bases short and J 5 bases short, with 11 bases between. This CDR3 contains 15 residues. In DNA form, the CDR3 reads TGTGCCAGCAGCTTAGCGGCAGGGAAGCACAATGAGCAGTTCTTC. Protein product: CASSLAAGKHNEQFF. The entire variable domain, with the rest obtained from reference TRBV7-2 and TRBJ2-1, is as follows: GAGVSQSPSNKVTEKGKDVELRCDPISGHTALYWYRQSLGQGLEFLIYFQGNSAPDKSGLPSDRFSAERTGGSVSTLTIQRTQQEDSAVYLCASSLAAGKHNEQFFGPGTRLTVL.

This chain connects TRBV27 to TRBJ2-6; D ambiguous. V was pared by 8 bases and J by 2 bases, with 10 bases between. The V gene's germline CDR1 is MNHEY and CDR2 SMNVEV (reference sequence). The CDR3 totals 14 residues. DNA for the CDR3: TGTGCCAGCGGCCCTCGGGCTGGGGCCAACGTCCTGACTTTC. This gives the protein CASGPRAGANVLTF.

The chain is built from TRBV12-5 and TRBJ2-1, with 9 bases that match TRBD2. J lost 9 bases, V lost 4 bases, and 16 bases had no gene match. This CDR3 region has 17 residues. CDR1 and CDR2 from the germline V gene are LGHNT and FRNRAP. The chain's CDR3 is CASGSPLTSGPTPEQFF. For the CDR3, the DNA is TGTGCTAGTGGTTCCCCCCTCACTAGCGGGCCCACCCCTGAGCAGTTCTTC.

The CDR3 is CASSFGFGQGVVEQYF. The CDR3 nucleotides read TGTGCCAGCAGTTTTGGGTTCGGACAGGGGGTTGTCGAGCAGTACTTC. This chain uses TRBV27 with TRBJ2-7; 10 bases match TRBD1. Germline loops: CDR1 MNHEY, CDR2 SMNVEV (reference sequence). Unmatched junction bases numbered 11, after V lost 3 bases and J lost 6 bases. CDR3 length: 16 residues.

The chain combines TRBV5-1 with TRBJ2-7; 10 nucleotides agree with TRBD2. The trim removed 0 bases at V and 1 base at J, leaving 10 bases unmatched. Germline V gene lookup returns CDR1 SGHRS and CDR2 YFSETQ. This CDR3 has 18 amino acids. The CDR3, as DNA: TGCGCCAGCAGCTTGGCCCCTACTAGCGGGGTAAAGTCCTACGAGCAGTACTTC. It codes for CASSLAPTSGVKSYEQYF.

The chain carries TRBV11-2 and TRBJ2-6; possible D gene TRBD1, 5 bases. Germline loops: CDR1 SGHAT, CDR2 FQNNGV. Trimming cost V 6 bases and J 0 bases, with 15 bases left between them. CDR3 size: 17 residues. CDR3 region: CASRGHLGPSGANVLTF. In DNA, the CDR3 is TGTGCCAGCAGGGGTCATTTGGGGCCCTCTGGGGCCAACGTCCTGACTTTC.

The chain recombines TRBV30 with TRBJ2-2; TRBD1 agrees at 8 bases. V gave up 2 bases and J gave up 4 bases; unmatched junction bases: 12. CDR1 and CDR2 from the germline V gene are GTSNPN and SVGIG (reference sequence). The CDR3 consists of 17 residues. CDR3 nucleotide sequence: TGTGCCTGGAGTTGGGATCTTGGACAGGGACGCACCGGGGAGCTGTTTTTT. Protein: CAWSWDLGQGRTGELFF.

The V and J genes are TRBV4-1 and TRBJ1-5; D may be TRBD1 (5 bases). The V gene lost 1 base and the J gene lost 2 bases, with 15 bases spanning the gap. The CDR3 sequence is 17 residues long. In germline, CDR1 is MGHRA, CDR2 YSYEKL. The CDR3, as DNA: TGCGCCAGCAGCCAAGGTCTAGTAGGGGCGGGCAATCAGCCCCAGCATTTT. It specifies CASSQGLVGAGNQPQHF.

V is TRBV28 and J is TRBJ1-1, with D possibly matching TRBD1 (5 bases). This CDR3 contains 13 residues. V lost 5 bases, J lost 1 base, and 8 bases lay in between. In germline, CDR1 is MDHEN, CDR2 SYDVKM. CDR3 DNA: TGTGCCAGCAGTGCGGGACCGAACACTGAAGCTTTCTTT. Encoded protein: CASSAGPNTEAFF.

The chain couples TRBV6-1 to TRBJ2-7; TRBD1 aligns across 10 bases. The CDR3 runs 15 residues. Germline-derived CDR1 and CDR2 are MNHNS and SASEGT. V gave up 6 bases and J gave up 6 bases; unmatched junction bases: 11. CDR3 residues: CASSDRGLFGGEQYF. The CDR3 DNA reads TGTGCCAGCAGCGACAGGGGGCTGTTCGGGGGCGAGCAGTACTTC.

The chain carries TRBV5-1 and TRBJ2-2, with 8 positions matching TRBD1. V gave up 7 bases and J gave up 9 bases; unmatched junction bases: 14. This CDR3 has 15 residues. CDR1 and CDR2 from the germline V gene are SGHRS and YFSETQ. Here the CDR3 reads CASRSLQGAGWELFF. Here the CDR3 DNA reads TGCGCCAGCCGCTCCCTTCAGGGGGCGGGGTGGGAGCTGTTTTTT.